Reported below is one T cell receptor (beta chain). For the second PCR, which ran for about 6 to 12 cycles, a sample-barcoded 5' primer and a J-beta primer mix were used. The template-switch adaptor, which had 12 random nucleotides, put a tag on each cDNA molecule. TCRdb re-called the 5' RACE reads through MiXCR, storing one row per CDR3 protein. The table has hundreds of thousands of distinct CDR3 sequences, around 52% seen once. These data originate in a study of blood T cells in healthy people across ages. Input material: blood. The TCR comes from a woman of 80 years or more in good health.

The CDR3 reads CASSPPGQGRNEQFF. CDR3 bases: TGTGCCAGCAGTCCCCCGGGACAGGGGCGGAATGAGCAGTTCTTC. The chain carries TRBV25-1 and TRBJ2-1; 10 nucleotides match TRBD1. V was clipped by 5 bases and J by 7 bases; unmatched bases: 8. CDR1 is MGHDK and CDR2 is SYGVNS in the germline V gene. CDR3 length: 15 residues.